One sample yielded the 17 T cell receptor beta chains listed below, sequenced in a study of blood T cell repertoires in COVID-19. Assay used: immunoSEQ multiplex PCR; TCRdb lists only in-frame clones, some missing. In the table there are around 700,000 clones, over 80% of which are singletons. Specimen: peripheral blood. Source of these receptors: a woman between 18 and 29 years old with acute or convalescent COVID-19.

The genes are TRBV11-2 and TRBJ1-1; D is ambiguous. The CDR3 extends over 13 amino acids. Per the germline V gene, CDR1 is SGHAT and CDR2 is FQNNGV. Trimming cost V 4 bases and J 4 bases, with 10 bases left between them. The chain's CDR3 is CASSYQVFTEAFF. Written as DNA, the CDR3 is TGTGCCAGCAGCTACCAGGTCTTCACTGAAGCTTTCTTT.

CDR3 bases: TGTGCCTGTAAGGGGGATATGAACACTGAAGCTTTCTTT. Protein product: CACKGDMNTEAFF. J is TRBJ1-1 and V is TRBV30, with a weak D call TRBD1 (6 bases). V dropped 6 bases and J dropped 0 bases, with 11 bases sitting between them. The CDR3 sequence is 13 residues long. Germline CDR1 is GTSNPN and CDR2 is SVGIG (reference sequence).

This chain joins TRBV6-5 and TRBJ1-5; unclear D gene. The germline V and J ends were trimmed by 2 bases and 5 bases, with 10 bases remaining between them. The CDR3 sequence is 14 residues long. Germline lookup yields CDR1 MNHEY and CDR2 SVGAGI. Written as DNA, the CDR3 is TGTGCCAGCAGTTACCAAGGAGCGCATCAGCCCCAGCATTTT. Translated: CASSYQGAHQPQHF.

The chain employs TRBV7-9 and TRBJ1-1; a weak D match, TRBD1 (5 bases). The CDR3 has 13 amino acids. Germline CDR1 SEHNR, CDR2 FQNEAQ (reference sequence). The germline V and J ends were trimmed by 8 bases and 2 bases, with 12 bases remaining between them. CDR3 amino acids: CASLSGINTEAFF. The DNA of the CDR3 is TGTGCCAGCCTATCAGGGATAAACACTGAAGCTTTCTTT.

The rearrangement links TRBV12-3 or TRBV12-4 to TRBJ1-1; TRBD1 aligns across 7 bases. The CDR3 length is 13 residues. Losses at the gene ends were 5 bases for V and 4 bases for J; bases not matched to a gene: 4. CDR3 residues: CASSHRDSTEAFF. The CDR3, as DNA: TGTGCCAGCAGTCACCGGGACAGCACTGAAGCTTTCTTT.

J is TRBJ1-6 and V is TRBV10-3; the match to TRBD1 covers 9 bases. The junction had 10 bases not matched to a gene; V was cut back by 10 bases and J by 0 bases. The CDR3 extends over 17 amino acids. Looked up from germline, CDR1 is ENHRY and CDR2 is SYGVKD. CDR3 loop: CATKRTGASSYNSPLHF. The DNA for the CDR3 is TGTGCCACCAAACGGACAGGGGCCAGCTCCTATAATTCACCCCTCCACTTT.

The V call is TRBV11-2, the J call TRBJ1-1; D is perhaps TRBD1 (5 bases). Germline V gives CDR1 SGHAT, CDR2 FQNNGV. V was pared by 5 bases and J by 5 bases, with 18 bases between. The CDR3 is 15 amino acids. This CDR3 is CASSDPRARGTEAFF. For the CDR3, the DNA is TGTGCCAGCAGCGACCCCAGGGCGCGGGGAACTGAAGCTTTCTTT.

The rearrangement joins TRBV30 to TRBJ1-5, with a possible D match to TRBD1 (5 bases). The germline CDR1 and CDR2 sequences are GTSNPN and SVGIG (reference sequence). The CDR3 totals 16 residues. V gave up 2 bases and J gave up 4 bases, with 18 bases separating them. The CDR3 reads CAWSPALGQMNQPQHF. DNA for the CDR3: TGTGCCTGGAGTCCTGCACTGGGGCAGATGAATCAGCCCCAGCATTTT.

V usage is TRBV9 and J usage is TRBJ2-1; 9 positions match TRBD2. CDR1 and CDR2 from the germline V gene are SGDLS and YYNGEE. The ends lost 1 base at V and 5 bases at J; junction bases unmatched: 4. The CDR3 has 15 residues. The CDR3 DNA reads TGTGCCAGCAGCGTATCCGCGGGGGGGAACAATGAGCAGTTCTTC. Amino acid sequence: CASSVSAGGNNEQFF.

The chain recombines TRBV3-1 (or the pseudogene TRBV3-2) with TRBJ2-2, with unresolved D. Germline V lookup: CDR1 LGHDT, CDR2 YNNKEL (reference sequence). The CDR3 covers 16 residues. The germline V and J ends were trimmed by 0 bases and 5 bases, with 13 bases remaining between them. CDR3 residues: CASSQEAAVLTGELFF. In DNA form, the CDR3 reads TGTGCCAGCAGCCAAGAGGCGGCAGTTCTTACCGGGGAGCTGTTTTTT.

The rearrangement uses TRBV11-2 and TRBJ2-5; 11 bases line up with TRBD1. V lost 5 bases and J lost 5; bases outside the gene matches: 7. The CDR3 spans 15 residues. The germline CDR1 and CDR2 sequences are SGHAT and FQNNGV. The CDR3, as DNA: TGTGCCAGCAGCCCTAGGACAGGGGGCGGTGAGACCCAGTACTTC. This translates into CASSPRTGGGETQYF.

V usage is TRBV21-1 and J usage is TRBJ1-4; the tabulated D call, TRBD1, remains unverified against the DNA. TRBV21-1 is flagged as a pseudogene. The CDR3 sequence is 18 residues long. In DNA form, the CDR3 reads TGTGCCAGCAGCACAAAGGGGGACCGGTGGCCAACTAATGAAAAACTGTTTTTT. It encodes CASSTKGDRWPTNEKLFF.

The J gene is TRBJ1-1, the V gene TRBV9; 7 positions match TRBD1. Losses at the gene ends were 2 bases for V and 1 base for J; bases not matched to a gene: 5. This CDR3 region has 15 residues. CDR1 and CDR2 from the germline V gene are SGDLS and YYNGEE. The CDR3 protein is CASSVGDSKNTEAFF. The CDR3 DNA reads TGTGCCAGCAGCGTGGGGGACAGCAAGAACACTGAAGCTTTCTTT.

Worth noting for this clone: Different DNA sequences within this sample yield the same CDR3. The chain combines TRBV5-1 with TRBJ1-1; D uncertain. V dropped 0 bases and J dropped 1 base, with 7 bases sitting between them. The CDR3 is made up of 14 amino acids. Per germline, CDR1 SGHRS and CDR2 YFSETQ. DNA for the CDR3: TGCGCCAGCAGCTTGGAAGCGCGGAACACTGAAGCTTTCTTT. It codes for CASSLEARNTEAFF.

J is TRBJ1-1 and V is TRBV12-3 or TRBV12-4, with 9 bases matching TRBD1. V dropped 6 bases and J dropped 5; count of bases not matched to a gene: 4. CDR3 length: 13 residues. The CDR3: CASRDRGETEAFF. The CDR3 coding sequence is TGTGCCAGCAGGGACAGGGGTGAGACTGAAGCTTTCTTT.

The CDR3 spells CASSLLRQGGTGELFF. The DNA for the CDR3 is TGTGCCAGCAGTCTTCTCAGACAGGGGGGGACCGGGGAGCTGTTTTTT. The chain couples TRBV7-2 to TRBJ2-2; TRBD1 aligns across 9 bases. The V segment lost 6 bases and the J segment 5 bases; nucleotides outside the gene matches: 10. In germline, CDR1 is SGHTA, CDR2 FQGNSA. This CDR3 contains 16 residues.

The V gene is TRBV18, the J gene TRBJ1-5; a weak D match, TRBD1 (6 bases). The germline V gene has CDR1 KGHSH and CDR2 LQKENI. Trimming pared 2 bases from V and 4 bases from J, leaving 12 bases between. The CDR3 covers 15 residues. This chain's CDR3 is CASSPSITGNQPQHF. CDR3 sequence (DNA): TGTGCCAGCTCACCAAGTATAACAGGGAATCAGCCCCAGCATTTT.